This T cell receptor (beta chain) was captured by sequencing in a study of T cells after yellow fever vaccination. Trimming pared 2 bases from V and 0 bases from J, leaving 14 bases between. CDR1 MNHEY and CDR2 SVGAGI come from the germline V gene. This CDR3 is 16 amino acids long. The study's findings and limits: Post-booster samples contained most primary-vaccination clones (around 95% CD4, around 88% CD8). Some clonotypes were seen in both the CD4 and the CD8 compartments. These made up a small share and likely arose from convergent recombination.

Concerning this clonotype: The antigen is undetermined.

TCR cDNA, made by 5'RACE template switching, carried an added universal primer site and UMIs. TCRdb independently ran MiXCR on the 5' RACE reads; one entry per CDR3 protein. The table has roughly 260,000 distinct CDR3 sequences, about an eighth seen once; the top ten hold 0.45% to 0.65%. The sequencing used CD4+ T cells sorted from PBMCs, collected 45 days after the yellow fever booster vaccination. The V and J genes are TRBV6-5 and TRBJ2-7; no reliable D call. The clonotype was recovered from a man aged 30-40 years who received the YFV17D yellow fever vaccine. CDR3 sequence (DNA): TGTGCCAGCAGTTACAGACAACGGCTCACCTCCTACGAGCAGTACTTC. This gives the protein CASSYRQRLTSYEQYF.